Each of the 32 T cell receptor beta chains below was sequenced from the same sample in a study of cytomegalovirus exposure and HLA in healthy donors. PCR employed 60 Vbeta and 13 Jbeta primers. Clones were read by immunoSEQ multiplex PCR, and TCRdb kept only the in-frame ones, dropping some. The sample consists of roughly 120,000 clones, 78% of them appearing once. Specimen: PBMCs. The receptors shown here come from a man aged 40-49 years in good health and CMV-seronegative.

This clone was recorded once. The chain couples TRBV5-1 to TRBJ2-7; 7 nucleotides match TRBD1. Looked up from germline, CDR1 is SGHRS and CDR2 is YFSETQ. CDR3 length: 15 amino acids. The V segment lost 4 bases and the J segment 0 bases; nucleotides outside the gene matches: 7. CDR3 DNA: TGCGCCAGCAGCCCGCAGACAGGGAGCTCCTACGAGCAGTACTTC. Protein product: CASSPQTGSSYEQYF.

This clone was seen only once. V usage is TRBV7-9 and J usage is TRBJ2-4; D perhaps matches TRBD2 (6 bases). Germline V gene sequence: CDR1 SEHNR, CDR2 FQNEAQ (reference sequence). V was clipped by 5 bases and J by 7 bases, with 15 bases between them. There are 14 residues in the CDR3. CDR3 protein: CASSPTVAANIQYF. In DNA form, the CDR3 reads TGTGCCAGCAGCCCAACGGTAGCGGCCAACATTCAGTACTTC.

The gene calls are TRBV25-1 and TRBJ1-2, with 9 bases identical to TRBD1. The ends lost 4 bases at V and 5 bases at J; junction bases unmatched: 8. Looked up from germline, CDR1 is MGHDK and CDR2 is SYGVNS. This CDR3 region has 15 residues. The CDR3 DNA is TGTGCCAGCAGTGCGACCACAGGGGGCGGGTATGGCTACACCTTC. It translates to CASSATTGGGYGYTF.

In nucleotides, the CDR3 is TGCGCCAGCAGCTTGAGACCGGAAGTATGGGAGTCTGGGGCCAACGTCCTGACTTTC. Translating it yields CASSLRPEVWESGANVLTF. The chain links TRBV5-1 to TRBJ2-6; possibly TRBD2 for D (5 bases). The CDR3 length is 19 residues. The ends were cut back, 1 base at V and 1 base at J, with 18 bases in the middle. Germline V gene data show CDR1 as SGHRS and CDR2 as YFSETQ.

J is TRBJ2-3 and V is TRBV19; a possible D gene is TRBD2 (6 bases). The V end lost 4 bases, the J end lost 8 bases, and 19 bases lay between the germline ends. CDR1 is LNHDA, CDR2 SQIVND, per germline (reference sequence). The CDR3 has 15 residues. This chain's CDR3 is CASSTGGVREVTQYF. CDR3 DNA: TGTGCCAGTAGTACTGGCGGGGTTAGGGAGGTTACGCAGTATTTT.

The rearrangement links TRBV5-1 to TRBJ2-5; weak D call: TRBD2 (5 bases). The ends were cut back, 8 bases at V and 5 bases at J, with 22 bases in the middle. The CDR3 covers 15 residues. Germline assignment: CDR1 SGHRS and CDR2 YFSETQ. The CDR3 DNA follows: TGCGCCAGTGAAGTGAGCGGCGCTCCCACCGAGACCCAGTACTTC. Translating it yields CASEVSGAPTETQYF.

The rearrangement uses TRBV20-1 and TRBJ2-3; weak D call: TRBD2 (6 bases). Trimming cost V 6 bases and J 5 bases, with 9 bases left between them. This CDR3 is built from 11 residues. CDR1 is DFQATT and CDR2 is SNEGSKA in the germline V gene (reference sequence). The CDR3 bases are TGCAGTGCCGGGCGGGGAGATACGCAGTATTTT. Translation: CSAGRGDTQYF.

The V and J genes are TRBV7-2 and TRBJ2-3; perhaps TRBD1 as D (6 bases). The ends were cut back, 5 bases at V and 4 bases at J, with 13 bases in the middle. Looked up from germline, CDR1 is SGHTA and CDR2 is FQGNSA. The CDR3 extends over 14 amino acids. As DNA, the CDR3 is TGTGCCAGCAGCACCGGGACATTGGCAGATACGCAGTATTTT. It is translated as CASSTGTLADTQYF. The complete variable domain, with remaining parts taken from reference TRBV7-2 and TRBJ2-3, reads GAGVSQSPSNKVTEKGKDVELRCDPISGHTALYWYRQSLGQGLEFLIYFQGNSAPDKSGLPSDRFSAERTGGSVSTLTIQRTQQEDSAVYLCASSTGTLADTQYFGPGTRLTVL.

The chain uses TRBV28 and TRBJ1-1, with 7 bases fitting TRBD1. Germline loops: CDR1 MDHEN, CDR2 SYDVKM. The CDR3 has 13 residues. V shed 5 bases, J shed 11 bases, and the junction held 11 bases outside the gene matches. CDR3 DNA: TGTGCCAGCAGTCTCCAGGGGGTGGGATTGGCTTTCTTT. Translation: CASSLQGVGLAFF.

The rearrangement links TRBV7-2 to TRBJ2-5, with 8 bases lining up with TRBD1. TRBJ2-7 explains the end of the DNA better; the J call may be wrong. CDR1 is SGHTA and CDR2 is FQGNSA in the germline V gene. This CDR3 has 15 residues. CDR3 in amino acids: CASSFLDRGRYEQYF. CDR3 nucleotides: TGTGCCAGCAGCTTTCTCGACAGGGGAAGATACGAGCAGTACTTC.

This clone turned up a few times. The chain employs TRBV7-9 and TRBJ1-2, with D maybe TRBD1 (6 bases). This CDR3 region has 13 residues. Germline lookup yields CDR1 SEHNR and CDR2 FQNEAQ (reference sequence). The germline V and J ends were trimmed by 5 bases and 10 bases, with 17 bases remaining between them. The CDR3 loop is CASSPLQGAYYTF. CDR3 sequence (DNA): TGTGCCAGCAGCCCACTACAGGGAGCTTACTACACCTTC.

The J gene is TRBJ2-3, the V gene TRBV7-9; a possible D gene is TRBD1 (6 bases). The germline V gene has CDR1 SEHNR and CDR2 FQNEAQ (reference sequence). Trimming pared 3 bases from V and 8 bases from J, leaving 15 bases between. The CDR3 totals 14 residues. This CDR3 reads CASSFIGGKVTQYF. The CDR3 nucleotides read TGTGCCAGCAGCTTTATAGGGGGTAAAGTTACGCAGTATTTT.

The V gene is TRBV4-1, the J gene TRBJ2-1; D gene unclear. The CDR3 is made up of 14 amino acids. Trimming stripped 0 bases from V and 5 bases from J, with 8 bases between. CDR1 is MGHRA, CDR2 YSYEKL, per germline. The CDR3 reads CASSQDPTDNEQFF. CDR3 in DNA: TGCGCCAGCAGCCAAGATCCCACTGACAATGAGCAGTTCTTC.

The V call is TRBV27, the J call TRBJ1-6, with 8 bases identical to TRBD1. This CDR3 has 19 residues. V shed 6 bases, J shed 4 bases, and the junction held 17 bases outside the gene matches. The germline V gene has CDR1 MNHEY and CDR2 SMNVEV (reference sequence). Here the CDR3 reads CASRQGDRGLGGYNSPLHF. Written as DNA, the CDR3 is TGTGCCAGCAGGCAGGGTGACAGGGGCCTAGGGGGGTATAATTCACCCCTCCACTTT.

This chain connects TRBV4-1 to TRBJ2-3; 8 bases line up with TRBD1. V lost 4 bases, J lost 7 bases, and 10 bases stayed unmatched. Germline CDR1 reads MGHRA; CDR2 reads YSYEKL. This CDR3 has 15 residues. The CDR3 DNA is TGCGCCAGCAGCCCCAGGGGGCAGGGGATTTATACGCAGTATTTT. Protein sequence: CASSPRGQGIYTQYF.

About this clone itself: Other DNA sequences from this sample encode an identical CDR3 as well. V is TRBV7-9 and J is TRBJ2-5; maybe TRBD2 (7 bases). There are 14 residues in the CDR3. V gave up 3 bases and J gave up 4 bases, with 12 bases separating them. The germline gives CDR1 SEHNR, CDR2 FQNEAQ (reference sequence). CDR3 residues: CASSFGGGGETQYF. In DNA, the CDR3 is TGTGCCAGCAGCTTTGGGGGCGGGGGAGAGACCCAGTACTTC. Looking up the rest from reference TRBV7-9 and TRBJ2-5 gives the full variable domain: DTGVSQNPRHKITKRGQNVTFRCDPISEHNRLYWYRQTLGQGPEFLTYFQNEAQLEKSRLLSDRFSAERPKGSFSTLEIQRTEQGDSAMYLCASSFGGGGETQYFGPGTRLLVL.

This clone has just one count. The chain recombines TRBV5-1 with TRBJ1-2; D is perhaps TRBD1 (5 bases). With 4 bases removed from V and 6 bases from J, the gap between germline ends came to 19 bases. Germline V CDR1 and CDR2: SGHRS, YFSETQ. This CDR3 has 15 amino acids. In DNA form, the CDR3 reads TGCGCCAGCAGCCCCGAGCCCCAGGGCGTAGATGGCTACACCTTC. This codes for CASSPEPQGVDGYTF.

The V call is TRBV25-1, the J call TRBJ1-1; maybe TRBD1 (6 bases). Trimming pared 6 bases from V and 4 bases from J, leaving 18 bases between. The CDR3 runs 15 residues. Germline V gives CDR1 MGHDK, CDR2 SYGVNS. The CDR3 bases are TGTGCCAGCAGCATACAGGGAAAGGCGGCCACTGAAGCTTTCTTT. Protein: CASSIQGKAATEAFF.

The V and J genes are TRBV6-5 and TRBJ2-1; 10 bases align to TRBD1. The germline V gene encodes CDR1 MNHEY and CDR2 SVGAGI. The J segment lost 7 bases and the V segment lost 4 bases, leaving 7 bases of the junction unmatched. The CDR3 consists of 15 residues. CDR3 in DNA: TGTGCCAGCAGTTTCCCGGGACAGGGGTTGAATGAGCAGTTCTTC. Translating it yields CASSFPGQGLNEQFF.

The V and J genes are TRBV6-7 and TRBJ1-1, with 8 nucleotides matching TRBD1. TRBV6-7 belongs to the ORF category, with a function that is uncertain. This CDR3 contains 15 residues. V lost 4 bases to trimming and J lost 2 bases; unmatched junction nucleotides: 6. The CDR3 DNA follows: TGTGCCAGCAGTTCCCGGGACAGGTTAAACACTGAAGCTTTCTTT. Protein product: CASSSRDRLNTEAFF.

The chain carries TRBV11-2 and TRBJ1-2; TRBD1 agrees at 8 bases. The CDR3 consists of 17 residues. In germline, CDR1 is SGHAT, CDR2 FQNNGV. V was pared by 5 bases and J by 0 bases, with 11 bases of the junction left unmatched. The CDR3 here is CASSQGDRINPNYGYTF. CDR3 DNA sequence: TGTGCCAGCAGCCAGGGGGACAGGATAAACCCTAACTATGGCTACACCTTC.

V is TRBV4-2 and J is TRBJ2-7; TRBD2 matches at 7 bases. CDR3 length equals 15 residues. The V and J ends lost 0 bases and 4 bases, in that order; junction bases with no gene match: 6. Germline loops: CDR1 LGHNA, CDR2 YNFKEQ. DNA of the CDR3: TGTGCCAGCAGCCAAGATCTTGGGGAGGGGTACGAGCAGTACTTC. It encodes CASSQDLGEGYEQYF.

The J gene is TRBJ2-1, the V gene TRBV5-1; D not certain. This CDR3 contains 11 residues. V was cut by 1 base and J by 7 bases, with 3 bases left in between. CDR1 SGHRS and CDR2 YFSETQ come from the germline V gene. The CDR3 DNA reads as TGCGCCAGCAGCTTGTCTAATGAGCAGTTCTTC. Translation gives CASSLSNEQFF.

V is TRBV5-6 and J is TRBJ1-3, with D perhaps TRBD1 (6 bases). Germline lookup yields CDR1 SGHDT and CDR2 YYEEEE. Deletions cut 4 bases from V and 6 bases from J, with 11 bases between. The CDR3 consists of 13 residues. CDR3 in DNA: TGTGCCAGCAGCAATGGACAGAAAAACACCATATATTTT. Translating gives CASSNGQKNTIYF.

This clone occurred a few times. The CDR3 DNA reads TGCAGCGTCCGGCCGGGACAGGGGGCTGTCACCGGGGAGCTGTTTTTT. Its translation is CSVRPGQGAVTGELFF. The chain links TRBV29-1 to TRBJ2-2, with 12 nucleotides matching TRBD1. V lost 6 bases, J lost 4 bases, and 9 bases stayed unmatched. The CDR3 length is 16 residues. Germline V gives CDR1 SQVTM, CDR2 ANQGSEA.

The chain is built from TRBV19 and TRBJ1-4; 7 nucleotides line up with TRBD1. Looked up from germline, CDR1 is LNHDA and CDR2 is SQIVND (reference sequence). V shed 8 bases, J shed 4 bases, and the junction held 7 bases outside the gene matches. CDR3 size: 14 residues. CDR3 sequence reads: CASQTTGFNEKLFF. CDR3 DNA sequence: TGTGCCAGTCAAACGACAGGGTTTAATGAAAAACTGTTTTTT.

The chain uses TRBV7-6 and TRBJ2-3, with TRBD2 identical over 8 bases. The CDR3 spans 17 residues. Germline trimming cut 0 bases from V and 6 bases from J; bases unmatched to any gene: 11. CDR1 is SGHVS and CDR2 is FNYEAQ in the germline V gene. For the CDR3, the DNA is TGTGCCAGCAGCTTAGCGCAAGGGTCCGGGGGGGAGGATACGCAGTATTTT. Translating it yields CASSLAQGSGGEDTQYF.

The CDR3 protein is CASKTGSYNEQFF. The CDR3 bases are TGTGCCAGCAAGACAGGGTCCTACAATGAGCAGTTCTTC. The chain is built from TRBV28 and TRBJ2-1; 7 nucleotides agree with TRBD1. V shed 7 bases and J 1 base; nucleotides not matched to a gene: 1. CDR1 MDHEN and CDR2 SYDVKM come from the germline V gene. The CDR3 length is 13 residues.

This clone has just a few counts. The rearrangement links TRBV18 to TRBJ2-1, with D perhaps TRBD2 (6 bases). The V gene's germline CDR1 is KGHSH and CDR2 LQKENI. V lost 1 base to trimming and J lost 2 bases, with 9 bases between them. The CDR3 has 15 amino acids. The CDR3 loop reads CASSPLRDPYNEQFF. CDR3 DNA sequence: TGTGCCAGCTCACCACTGCGGGATCCCTACAATGAGCAGTTCTTC. Variable domain in full (rest from reference TRBV18 and TRBJ2-1): NAGVMQNPRHLVRRRGQEARLRCSPMKGHSHVYWYRQLPEEGLKFMVYLQKENIIDESGMPKERFSAEFPKEGPSILRIQQVVRGDSAAYFCASSPLRDPYNEQFFGPGTRLTVL.

The chain combines TRBV5-1 with TRBJ1-6, with a tentative D call TRBD1 (6 bases). Between the trimmed V and J ends, which lost 0 bases and 7 bases, there was a span of 8 bases. CDR3 length: 14 amino acids. Germline loops: CDR1 SGHRS, CDR2 YFSETQ. The CDR3 here is CASSLGDINSPLHF. CDR3 DNA sequence: TGCGCCAGCAGCTTGGGGGACATCAATTCACCCCTCCACTTT.

This clone was counted a few times. The CDR3 nucleotides read TGTGCCAGCAGCTTGGCGTCAGGGGGCGTCTACAATGAGCAGTTCTTC. It encodes CASSLASGGVYNEQFF. The chain couples TRBV7-9 to TRBJ2-1; 8 bases align to TRBD1. CDR3 length: 16 amino acids. Trimming at V came to 3 bases and at J to 3 bases, leaving 7 bases not matched to a gene. Germline CDR1 is SEHNR and CDR2 is FQNEAQ (reference sequence).

The chain recombines TRBV11-2 with TRBJ2-5; 10 nucleotides align to TRBD2. V lost 6 bases to trimming and J lost 5 bases; unmatched junction nucleotides: 6. In germline, CDR1 is SGHAT, CDR2 FQNNGV. This CDR3 has 14 amino acids. The CDR3 DNA reads as TGTGCCAGCAGACCCGGGACTAGCGTGGAGACCCAGTACTTC. The encoded protein is CASRPGTSVETQYF. Complete variable domain (other parts from reference TRBV11-2 and TRBJ2-5): EAGVAQSPRYKIIEKRQSVAFWCNPISGHATLYWYQQILGQGPKLLIQFQNNGVVDDSQLPKDRFSAERLKGVDSTLKIQPAKLEDSAVYLCASRPGTSVETQYFGPGTRLLVL.